These 7 T cell receptor beta chains were sequenced from one sample in a study of T-cell reconstitution after alpha-beta-depleted transplantation in children. Preparation of the TCRbeta library involved a method that used unique molecular identifiers. One entry per CDR3 protein, called by TCRdb with MiXCR from the PCR reads. The table lists roughly 28,000 distinct CDR3 sequences, over 15% of them singletons. Sequencing was performed on PBMCs, mostly from graft donor cells, taken 60 days after TCRalphabeta/CD19-depleted stem cell transplant. The receptors derive from a male patient between 2 and 9 years old who had a stem cell transplant for acute lymphoblastic leukemia, so the T cells may come from the graft donor.

The V gene is TRBV5-1, the J gene TRBJ1-4, with 8 bases aligning to TRBD1. Germline V gene data show CDR1 as SGHRS and CDR2 as YFSETQ. The CDR3 length is 15 residues. Germline trimming cut 1 base from V and 8 bases from J; bases unmatched to any gene: 7. In nucleotides, the CDR3 is TGCGCCAGCAGCTTGTCTCCAGGGGGCAGAGAAAAACTGTTTTTT. It specifies CASSLSPGGREKLFF.

V and J are TRBV4-1 and TRBJ2-7; a weak D match, TRBD1 (5 bases). This CDR3 is built from 13 residues. Germline CDR1 reads MGHRA; CDR2 reads YSYEKL. V lost 2 bases and J lost 2, with 7 bases in between. As DNA, the CDR3 is TGCGCCAGCAGCCAACAGGGCACCTACGAGCAGTACTTC. Amino acid sequence: CASSQQGTYEQYF.

This clonotype has at least ten counts. The rearrangement links TRBV20-1 to TRBJ1-5, with 9 bases fitting TRBD1. The V gene's germline CDR1 is DFQATT and CDR2 SNEGSKA (reference sequence). The CDR3 extends over 14 amino acids. The chain's CDR3 is CAQQGTGSNQPQHF. CDR3 in DNA: TGCGCACAGCAGGGGACAGGGAGCAATCAGCCCCAGCATTTT.

This clonotype was seen only a few times. The junction departs from the called germline gene at one end, perhaps through a read error. The rearrangement links TRBV7-2 to TRBJ2-7; D not certain. Germline-derived CDR1 and CDR2 are SGHTA and FQGNSA. This CDR3 region has 15 residues. CDR3 sequence (DNA): TGTGCCAGCAGCTTTAGTTCCGGCGGCGTTTACGCGCAGTACTTC. Protein: CASSFSSGGVYAQYF.

This clonotype turned up a few times. The chain has TRBV24-1 and TRBJ1-5; TRBD1 matches at 7 bases. Looked up from germline, CDR1 is KGHDR and CDR2 is SFDVKD. This CDR3 is 15 amino acids long. V gave up 3 bases and J gave up 5 bases; unmatched junction bases: 6. For the CDR3, the DNA is TGTGCCACCAGTGATCCCTCAGGGGGTGATCAGCCCCAGCATTTT. Translated, it gives CATSDPSGGDQPQHF.

The rearrangement links TRBV3-1 to TRBJ2-1, with no clear D. Germline V CDR1 and CDR2: LGHDT, YNNKEL (reference sequence). The CDR3 runs 15 residues. Deletions cut 5 bases from V and 0 bases from J, with 11 bases between. In DNA form, the CDR3 reads TGTGCCAGCAGCAAGGATATACCCTCCTACAATGAGCAGTTCTTC. This gives the protein CASSKDIPSYNEQFF.

This clonotype was seen at least ten times. V gene TRBV7-2 combines with J gene TRBJ2-3; D not certain. CDR1 SGHTA and CDR2 FQGNSA come from the germline V gene. Trimming cost V 5 bases and J 2 bases, with 11 bases left between them. The CDR3 sequence is 14 residues long. The DNA for the CDR3 is TGTGCCAGCAGCCTTGTCCGGAACACAGATACGCAGTATTTT. It specifies CASSLVRNTDTQYF.